Presented here are 22 T cell receptor beta chains from one specimen sequenced in a study of blood T cell repertoires in COVID-19. Profiled with immunoSEQ multiplex PCR; TCRdb holds only in-frame clones, not every one. The sample yields about 54,000 clones, over 80% seen once. The source material was peripheral blood. The receptor source for this set is a human donor in a cohort sampled during active COVID-19.

The V gene is TRBV9, the J gene TRBJ1-4; TRBD1 matches at 7 bases. V gave up 5 bases and J gave up 1 base; unmatched junction bases: 5. Per the germline V gene, CDR1 is SGDLS and CDR2 is YYNGEE. The CDR3 is 15 residues long. The CDR3 here is CASRRGDRTNEKLFF. The DNA of the CDR3 is TGTGCCAGCAGAAGAGGGGACAGAACTAATGAAAAACTGTTTTTT.

V and J are TRBV19 and TRBJ1-2; no reliable D call. Trimming took off 8 bases at V and 4 bases at J, with 14 bases between the two ends. Germline lookup yields CDR1 LNHDA and CDR2 SQIVND (reference sequence). The CDR3 totals 13 residues. CDR3 sequence reads: CASGGKRIYGYTF. The CDR3 DNA sequence: TGTGCCAGTGGAGGGAAAAGGATCTATGGCTACACCTTC.

The V gene is TRBV3-1 (or the pseudogene TRBV3-2), the J gene TRBJ2-3; TRBD1 might be the D (5 bases). CDR3 length: 11 amino acids. The germline V gene encodes CDR1 LGHDT and CDR2 YNNKEL (reference sequence). V was trimmed by 8 bases and J by 4 bases, leaving 7 bases between them. The CDR3 reads CASGAADTQYF. The CDR3 DNA sequence: TGTGCCAGCGGGGCCGCAGATACGCAGTATTTT.

V is TRBV7-6 and J is TRBJ2-3, with 11 nucleotides matching TRBD2. V shed 3 bases, J shed 6 bases, and the junction held 8 bases outside the gene matches. Per germline, CDR1 SGHVS and CDR2 FNYEAQ. The CDR3 contains 16 residues. CDR3 loop: CASSFPTSGVEDTQYF. As DNA, the CDR3 is TGTGCCAGCAGCTTTCCGACTAGCGGGGTTGAGGATACGCAGTATTTT. Full variable domain (rest looked up from reference TRBV7-6 and TRBJ2-3): GAGVSQSPRYKVTKRGQDVALRCDPISGHVSLYWYRQALGQGPEFLTYFNYEAQQDKSGLPNDRFSAERPEGSISTLTIQRTEQRDSAMYRCASSFPTSGVEDTQYFGPGTRLTVL.

This clone was counted between two and nine times. This chain joins TRBV12-3 or TRBV12-4 and TRBJ1-1; D call uncertain. The CDR3 length is 13 residues. The ends were cut back, 3 bases at V and 1 base at J, with 6 bases in the middle. The DNA of the CDR3 is TGTGCCAGCAGTTTTGCGGAGAACACTGAAGCTTTCTTT. It specifies CASSFAENTEAFF.

This clone occurred a few times. The V and J genes are TRBV2 and TRBJ2-7; 9 nucleotides agree with TRBD1. There are 14 residues in the CDR3. Losses at the gene ends were 6 bases for V and 2 bases for J; bases not matched to a gene: 5. The V gene's germline CDR1 is SNHLY and CDR2 FYNNEI. This CDR3 is CASSPDRGAYEQYF. The CDR3 nucleotides are TGTGCCAGCAGCCCGGACAGGGGAGCCTACGAGCAGTACTTC.

The CDR3 spells CASSSQGGPMEAFF. The CDR3 DNA is TGCGCCAGCAGCTCACAGGGGGGTCCTATGGAAGCTTTCTTT. The V and J genes are TRBV5-1 and TRBJ1-1, with 8 positions matching TRBD1. The V gene's germline CDR1 is SGHRS and CDR2 YFSETQ. V shed 3 bases, J shed 8 bases, and the junction held 9 bases outside the gene matches. There are 14 residues in the CDR3.

The chain has TRBV19 and TRBJ2-1; the match to TRBD2 covers 14 bases. The germline V gene encodes CDR1 LNHDA and CDR2 SQIVND (reference sequence). The CDR3 totals 15 residues. Trimming cost V 5 bases and J 8 bases; bases outside gene matches: 5. The CDR3 loop is CASSVTSGRAYEQFF. The CDR3 bases are TGTGCCAGTAGTGTGACTAGCGGGAGGGCCTATGAGCAGTTCTTC.

The chain carries TRBV7-9 and TRBJ1-1; 10 bases agree with TRBD1. Germline V CDR1 and CDR2: SEHNR, FQNEAQ (reference sequence). The CDR3 contains 13 residues. Trimming cost V 4 bases and J 11 bases; bases outside gene matches: 7. The CDR3 DNA is TGTGCCAGCAGCTACACTGGGACAGGGGCGGCTTTCTTT. This encodes CASSYTGTGAAFF.

The chain joins TRBV27 to TRBJ2-5, with TRBD1 identical over 10 bases. The ends lost 3 bases at V and 3 bases at J; junction bases unmatched: 1. The CDR3 spans 14 residues. The germline CDR1 and CDR2 sequences are MNHEY and SMNVEV (reference sequence). The CDR3 nucleotides are TGTGCCAGCAGTTTCGGGACAGGGGAAGAGACCCAGTACTTC. Its translation: CASSFGTGEETQYF.

This chain uses TRBV7-2 with TRBJ2-3, with 10 bases aligning to TRBD2. Germline V CDR1 and CDR2: SGHTA, FQGNSA. The CDR3 spans 16 residues. J lost 6 bases, V lost 2 bases, and 8 bases had no gene match. The chain's CDR3 is CASSLRGLASVDTQYF. CDR3 bases: TGTGCCAGCAGCTTACGGGGACTAGCGTCGGTCGATACGCAGTATTTT.

J is TRBJ1-2 and V is TRBV19; D perhaps matches TRBD1 (5 bases). The CDR3 extends over 15 amino acids. The V end lost 5 bases, the J end lost 5 bases, and 18 bases lay between the germline ends. The V gene's germline CDR1 is LNHDA and CDR2 SQIVND (reference sequence). The CDR3: CASSPQGGSPYGYTF. The CDR3 DNA follows: TGTGCCAGTAGTCCCCAGGGCGGGAGTCCTTATGGCTACACCTTC. The complete variable domain, with remaining parts taken from reference TRBV19 and TRBJ1-2, reads DGGITQSPKYLFRKEGQNVTLSCEQNLNHDAMYWYRQDPGQGLRLIYYSQIVNDFQKGDIAEGYSVSREKKESFPLTVTSAQKNPTAFYLCASSPQGGSPYGYTFGSGTRLTVV.

This rearrangement joins TRBV15 to TRBJ1-4; 8 bases are a match to TRBD1. CDR1 and CDR2 from the germline V gene are LNHNV and YYDKDF (reference sequence). V gave up 0 bases and J gave up 5 bases; unmatched junction bases: 5. This CDR3 is built from 16 residues. The CDR3 sequence is CATSREEQGENEKLFF. The DNA of the CDR3 is TGTGCCACCAGCAGAGAAGAACAGGGGGAAAATGAAAAACTGTTTTTT.

J is TRBJ2-7 and V is TRBV9, with 9 bases matching TRBD2. V dropped 10 bases and J dropped 2; count of bases not matched to a gene: 10. Per germline, CDR1 SGDLS and CDR2 YYNGEE. The CDR3 has 14 residues. The CDR3 DNA reads as TGTGCCGGAGGGGTAGCGGGGGACCCCTACGAGCAGTACTTC. Translating gives CAGGVAGDPYEQYF.

The CDR3 loop reads CASSPDRGQSPLHF. The CDR3 DNA reads as TGTGCCAGCTCACCTGACAGGGGACAATCACCCCTCCACTTT. The chain links TRBV18 to TRBJ1-6, with 8 positions matching TRBD1. From germline, CDR1 is KGHSH and CDR2 LQKENI. This CDR3 contains 14 residues. Germline trimming cut 3 bases from V and 10 bases from J; bases unmatched to any gene: 5. The full variable domain, completed using reference TRBV18 and TRBJ1-6, is NAGVMQNPRHLVRRRGQEARLRCSPMKGHSHVYWYRQLPEEGLKFMVYLQKENIIDESGMPKERFSAEFPKEGPSILRIQQVVRGDSAAYFCASSPDRGQSPLHFGNGTRLTVT.

J is TRBJ2-1 and V is TRBV18; 10 nucleotides align to TRBD2. V trimming: 3 bases; J trimming: 5 bases; junction bases outside the gene matches: 22. The length of the CDR3 is 21 residues. From germline, CDR1 is KGHSH and CDR2 LQKENI. The CDR3 nucleotides read TGTGCCAGCTCACCTTATCAGACAGGGAGACTAGCGGGCCTGAGGGACAATGAGCAGTTCTTC. This translates into CASSPYQTGRLAGLRDNEQFF.

The chain recombines TRBV27 with TRBJ2-3, with 9 bases matching TRBD1. V shed 4 bases, J shed 3 bases, and the junction held 2 bases outside the gene matches. CDR3 length: 14 amino acids. CDR1 is MNHEY, CDR2 SMNVEV, per germline (reference sequence). CDR3 nucleotides: TGTGCCAGCAGTTGGGGACAGGGTACAGATACGCAGTATTTT. This translates into CASSWGQGTDTQYF.

The V and J genes are TRBV5-1 and TRBJ1-2; 9 bases map to TRBD1. CDR3 length: 18 amino acids. V lost 4 bases, J lost 2 bases, and 15 bases stayed unmatched. The germline V gene encodes CDR1 SGHRS and CDR2 YFSETQ. The chain's CDR3 is CASSPRPPRDRENYGYTF. The CDR3 nucleotides read TGCGCCAGCAGCCCCCGCCCCCCTCGGGACAGGGAAAACTATGGCTACACCTTC.

This CDR3 is CASSMERDNNEQFF. The CDR3 DNA follows: TGTGCCAGCAGTATGGAACGGGACAACAATGAGCAGTTCTTC. The rearrangement links TRBV6-5 to TRBJ2-1, with D perhaps matching TRBD1 (6 bases). V dropped 5 bases and J dropped 5 bases, with 13 bases sitting between them. The germline V gene encodes CDR1 MNHEY and CDR2 SVGAGI. CDR3 length equals 14 residues.

J is TRBJ1-6 and V is TRBV11-2; the D gene is possibly TRBD1 (6 bases). The CDR3 sequence is 19 residues long. From germline, CDR1 is SGHAT and CDR2 FQNNGV. V was cut by 2 bases and J by 7 bases, with 24 bases left in between. CDR3 sequence reads: CASSLSFRRGRGLNSPLHF. The CDR3, as DNA: TGTGCCAGCAGCTTAAGTTTCCGCCGTGGCAGGGGACTAAATTCACCCCTCCACTTT.

J is TRBJ2-1 and V is TRBV5-1; 8 bases agree with TRBD1. Germline V gene data show CDR1 as SGHRS and CDR2 as YFSETQ. The CDR3 covers 16 residues. V lost 4 bases to trimming and J lost 6 bases; unmatched junction nucleotides: 12. CDR3 loop: CASSAPGGSSSNEQFF. The CDR3 region has the DNA TGCGCCAGCAGCGCTCCAGGGGGCTCCTCAAGCAATGAGCAGTTCTTC.

The chain combines TRBV6-5 with TRBJ2-7; weak D call: TRBD1 (5 bases). V lost 8 bases and J 1 base, leaving 12 bases between the germline ends. The CDR3 consists of 13 residues. Germline CDR1 is MNHEY and CDR2 is SVGAGI. CDR3 in DNA: TGTGCCAGCCACGACAGAGCTTCCTACGAGCAGTACTTC. Its translation: CASHDRASYEQYF.